Listed below are T cell receptor beta chains from one sample, sequenced in a study of CD8+ T cells in alopecia areata. The assay was immunoSEQ multiplex PCR, and TCRdb's table has in-frame clones only and misses some. This table has more than 200,000 clones, approximately 47% appearing once. The material sequenced was CD4+ T cells sorted from blood, taken at approximately week 36, from a patient treated with tofacitinib. These receptors were taken from a human donor with alopecia areata. CDR3s include the opening cysteine and the closing phenylalanine or tryptophan. The order of the fields is CDR3 protein, V gene.

CASSAGLAGGMKNIQYF TRBV27
CASSLAGQGGEQYF TRBV7-2
CASSQEPGWDGYTF TRBV4-1
CSARDENEQFF TRBV20-1
CASSWEAIQYF TRBV28
CASSLPGEKLFF TRBV28
CASSIASGSGEQFF TRBV27
CAWSPDRGSYEQYF TRBV30
CAWSIRERNTIYF TRBV30
CASSPLGVGGRAPETQYF TRBV4-2
CSVERASGITGELFF TRBV29-1
CASSPTRVQFF TRBV28
CASSLRLVYEQYF TRBV4-3
CASSLGLRNQPQHF TRBV7-8
CASSLGSSGRSETQYF TRBV7-2
CASSLWDGNQETQYF TRBV28
CASSSAGGSQHF TRBV6-5
CASSEEGDPSYNEQFF TRBV2
CASSETREKETQYF TRBV7-3
CASSLNLYGYTF TRBV5-4
CASSLVGQRSYEQYF TRBV5-1
CATSRTPYSNQPQHF TRBV15
CASSYKDTQYF TRBV5-6
CASKRQGSKTAPQHF TRBV2
CASGRDNHGYTF TRBV2
CAWSDRSTYYEQYF TRBV30
CASSRHLSGANVLTF TRBV2
CAWRQDHYSGANVLTF TRBV30
CARAGGGPRSGANVLTF TRBV27
CSVEEGTGGRSYNEQFF TRBV29-1
CASSGAGGLTEAFF TRBV25-1
CASSLGVRLNEQYF TRBV11-2
CASSVKGNTEAFF TRBV9
CASSLREGNQPQHF TRBV19
CSVLSGSIKEQFF TRBV29-1
CASSQDRQGRPQHF TRBV4-2
CSAPIGETQYF TRBV20-1
CSARAGPTQYF TRBV20-1
CASSQGRVNEGTEAFF TRBV4-2
CSSGQGGTDTQYF TRBV29-1
CASSQRQGLLSGANVLTF TRBV4-2
CASSDLAGTNEQFF TRBV6-1
CAWKQGANYGYTF TRBV30
CASSLVREQYF TRBV7-9
CACSRDEQYF TRBV30
CASTPWTEGVYEQYF TRBV25-1
CASSSSGAPYEQYF TRBV5-1
CASSLSPRASYEQYF TRBV5-1
CASSRASPVGETQYF TRBV2
CSVELAGPNEQFF TRBV29-1
CASSEWGGNQPQHF TRBV27